This note documents a single T cell receptor (beta chain) sequence. Antigen: not known. The data were taken from a study of post-analysis software for immune sequencing data. Study details: Progressive-relapsing, secondary progressive and relapsing-remitting multiple sclerosis were among the disease courses included. Regarding the study as a whole: Controls showed lower frequencies than patients for a few TRBV segments, and TRBV5-6, TRBV5-1 and TRBV20-1 were among these. Controls showed significantly higher normalized Chao1 diversity than did multiple sclerosis patients. Strong co-clustering by F measure was evident for samples that had been prepared in the same batch.

Germline V gene sequence: CDR1 DFQATT, CDR2 SNEGSKA (reference sequence). The CDR3 has 14 amino acids. Trimming removed 1 base at V and 4 bases at J, with 12 bases between. Every TCR beta cDNA library bore unique molecular identifiers. Out of about 1 to 11 million T cells, about 460,000 cDNA molecules were generated. MiXCR was run by TCRdb on the PCR reads, yielding one entry per CDR3 protein. The sample holds about 540,000 distinct CDR3 sequences, approximately 31% seen once. Material: blood. The sequence was collected from a girl aged 2-17 years with multiple sclerosis. J is TRBJ2-3 and V is TRBV20-1, with D perhaps matching TRBD1 (6 bases). CDR3 sequence (DNA): TGCAGTGCTAGAGTACAGGGTAGCGCAGATACGCAGTATTTT. Translated, it gives CSARVQGSADTQYF.